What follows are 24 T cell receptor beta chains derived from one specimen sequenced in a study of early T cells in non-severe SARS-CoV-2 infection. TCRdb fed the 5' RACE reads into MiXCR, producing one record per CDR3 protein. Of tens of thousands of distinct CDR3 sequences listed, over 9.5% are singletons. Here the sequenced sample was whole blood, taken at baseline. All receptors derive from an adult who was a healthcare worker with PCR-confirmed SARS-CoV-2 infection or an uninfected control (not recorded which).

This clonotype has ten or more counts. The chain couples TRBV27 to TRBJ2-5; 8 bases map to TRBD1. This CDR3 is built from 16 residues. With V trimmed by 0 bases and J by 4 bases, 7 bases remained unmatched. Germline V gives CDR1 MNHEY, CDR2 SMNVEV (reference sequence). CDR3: CASSLSPWTGLETQYF. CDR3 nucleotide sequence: TGTGCCAGCAGTTTATCCCCCTGGACAGGGTTAGAGACCCAGTACTTC.

CDR3 DNA: TGTGCCAGCTCATCCACAGGGGCGAACACTGAAGCTTTCTTT. Translation: CASSSTGANTEAFF. This chain connects TRBV18 to TRBJ1-1; TRBD1 agrees at 7 bases. The trim removed 5 bases at V and 1 base at J, leaving 4 bases unmatched. The CDR3 has 14 amino acids. Looked up from germline, CDR1 is KGHSH and CDR2 is LQKENI.

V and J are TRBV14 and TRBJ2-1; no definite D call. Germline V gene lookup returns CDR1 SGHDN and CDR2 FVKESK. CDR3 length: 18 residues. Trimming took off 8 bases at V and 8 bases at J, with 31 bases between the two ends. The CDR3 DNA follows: TGTGCCAGCTCTCTTCGGGCGGTCGTATCACCGTCGGATGATGAGCAGTTCTTC. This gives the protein CASSLRAVVSPSDDEQFF.

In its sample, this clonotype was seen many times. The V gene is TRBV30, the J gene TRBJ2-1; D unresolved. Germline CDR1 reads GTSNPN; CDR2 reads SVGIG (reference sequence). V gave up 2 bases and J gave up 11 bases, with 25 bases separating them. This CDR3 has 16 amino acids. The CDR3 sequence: CAWSSTTITTLTKQFF. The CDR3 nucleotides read TGTGCCTGGAGTTCCACCACCATCACCACACTCACAAAGCAGTTCTTC.

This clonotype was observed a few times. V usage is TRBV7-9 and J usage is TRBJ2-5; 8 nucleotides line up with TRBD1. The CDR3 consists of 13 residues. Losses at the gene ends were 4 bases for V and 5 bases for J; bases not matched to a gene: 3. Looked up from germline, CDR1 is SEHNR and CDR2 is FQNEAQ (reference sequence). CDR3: CASSSDRVETQYF. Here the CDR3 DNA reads TGTGCCAGCAGCTCGGACAGGGTTGAGACCCAGTACTTC. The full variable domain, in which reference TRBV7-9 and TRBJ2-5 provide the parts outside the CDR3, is DTGVSQNPRHKITKRGQNVTFRCDPISEHNRLYWYRQTLGQGPEFLTYFQNEAQLEKSRLLSDRFSAERPKGSFSTLEIQRTEQGDSAMYLCASSSDRVETQYFGPGTRLLVL.

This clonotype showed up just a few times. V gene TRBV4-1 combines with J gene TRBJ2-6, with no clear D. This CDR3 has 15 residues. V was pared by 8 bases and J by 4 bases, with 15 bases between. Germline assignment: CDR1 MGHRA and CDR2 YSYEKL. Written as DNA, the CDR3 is TGCGCCAGCCAAACCAAGGTCGGCGGGGCCAACGTCCTGACTTTC. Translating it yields CASQTKVGGANVLTF.

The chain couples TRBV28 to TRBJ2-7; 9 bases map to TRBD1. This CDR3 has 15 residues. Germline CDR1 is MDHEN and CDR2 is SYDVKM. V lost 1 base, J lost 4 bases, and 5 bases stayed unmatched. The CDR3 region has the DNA TGTGCCAGCAGTTTATTGGGGACAGGGTTATACGAGCAGTACTTC. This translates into CASSLLGTGLYEQYF.

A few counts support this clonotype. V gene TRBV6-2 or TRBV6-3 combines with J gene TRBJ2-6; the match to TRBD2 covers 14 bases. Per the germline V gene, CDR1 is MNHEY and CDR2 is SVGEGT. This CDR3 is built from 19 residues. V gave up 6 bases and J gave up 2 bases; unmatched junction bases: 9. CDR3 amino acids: CASSHRTSGRRTGANVLTF. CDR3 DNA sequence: TGTGCCAGCAGCCATAGGACTAGCGGGAGGAGAACTGGGGCCAACGTCCTGACTTTC.

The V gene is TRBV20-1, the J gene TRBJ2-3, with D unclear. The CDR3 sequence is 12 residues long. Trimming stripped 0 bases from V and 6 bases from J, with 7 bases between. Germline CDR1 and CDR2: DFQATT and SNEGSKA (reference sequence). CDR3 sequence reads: CSARDPGDTQYF. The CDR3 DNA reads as TGCAGTGCTAGAGATCCCGGGGATACGCAGTATTTT.

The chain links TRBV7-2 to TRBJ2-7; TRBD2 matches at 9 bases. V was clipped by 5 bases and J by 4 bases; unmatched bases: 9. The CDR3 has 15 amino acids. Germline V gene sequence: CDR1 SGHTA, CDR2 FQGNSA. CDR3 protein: CASSRKGLAGYEQYF. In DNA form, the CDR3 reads TGTGCCAGCAGCCGAAAGGGCCTAGCGGGATACGAGCAGTACTTC.

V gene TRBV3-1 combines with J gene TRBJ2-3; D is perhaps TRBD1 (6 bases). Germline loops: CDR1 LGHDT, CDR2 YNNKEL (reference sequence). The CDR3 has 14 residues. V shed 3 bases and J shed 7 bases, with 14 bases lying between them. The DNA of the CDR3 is TGTGCCAGCAGCCAGGCACCGAGGGGGAATACGCAGTATTTT. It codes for CASSQAPRGNTQYF.

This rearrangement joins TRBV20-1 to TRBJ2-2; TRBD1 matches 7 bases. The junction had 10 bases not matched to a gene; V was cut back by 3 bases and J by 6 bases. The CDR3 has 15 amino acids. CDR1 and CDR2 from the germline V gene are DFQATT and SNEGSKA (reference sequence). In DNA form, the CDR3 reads TGCAGTGCTAGGGACTCAACAGGGGTGCCCGGGGAGCTGTTTTTT. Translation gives CSARDSTGVPGELFF.

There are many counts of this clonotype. CDR3 residues: CASTWAGGNEQFF. In DNA, the CDR3 is TGTGCCAGCACTTGGGCAGGGGGCAATGAGCAGTTCTTC. This rearrangement joins TRBV6-5 to TRBJ2-1; 7 nucleotides line up with TRBD1. Germline V gene lookup returns CDR1 MNHEY and CDR2 SVGAGI. V shed 7 bases and J 6 bases; nucleotides not matched to a gene: 6. This CDR3 region has 13 residues.

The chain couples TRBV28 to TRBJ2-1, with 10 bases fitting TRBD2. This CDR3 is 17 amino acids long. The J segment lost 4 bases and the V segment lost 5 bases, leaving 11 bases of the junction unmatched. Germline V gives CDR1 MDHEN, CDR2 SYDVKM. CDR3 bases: TGTGCCAGCAGTCTTCTCGCAGGACTAGCGGATTACAATGAGCAGTTCTTC. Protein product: CASSLLAGLADYNEQFF.

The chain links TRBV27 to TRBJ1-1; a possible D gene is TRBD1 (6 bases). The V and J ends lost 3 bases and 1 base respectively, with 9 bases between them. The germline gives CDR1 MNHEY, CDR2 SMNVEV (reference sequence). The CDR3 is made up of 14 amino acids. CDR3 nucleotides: TGTGCCAGCAGTTTCGACAGGTCGAACACTGAAGCTTTCTTT. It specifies CASSFDRSNTEAFF.

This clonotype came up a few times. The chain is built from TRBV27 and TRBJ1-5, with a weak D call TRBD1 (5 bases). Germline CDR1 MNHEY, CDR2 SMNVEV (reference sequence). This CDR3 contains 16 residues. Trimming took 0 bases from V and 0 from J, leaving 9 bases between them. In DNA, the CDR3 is TGTGCCAGCAGTTTATCGTGGGGCTATAGCAATCAGCCCCAGCATTTT. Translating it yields CASSLSWGYSNQPQHF.

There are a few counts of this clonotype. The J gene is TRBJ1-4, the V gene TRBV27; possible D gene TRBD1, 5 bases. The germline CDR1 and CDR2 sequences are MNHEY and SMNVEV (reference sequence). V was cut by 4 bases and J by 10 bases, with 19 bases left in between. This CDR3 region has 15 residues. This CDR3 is CASSSRGPALAKLFF. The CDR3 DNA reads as TGTGCCAGCAGTTCCCGGGGCCCGGCGTTGGCAAAACTGTTTTTT.

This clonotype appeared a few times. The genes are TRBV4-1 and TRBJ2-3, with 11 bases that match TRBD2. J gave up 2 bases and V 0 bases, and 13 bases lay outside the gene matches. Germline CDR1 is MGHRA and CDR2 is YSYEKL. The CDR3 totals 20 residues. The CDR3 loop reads CASSQEPSGGMKMTTDTQYF. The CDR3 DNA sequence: TGCGCCAGCAGCCAAGAGCCTAGCGGGGGGATGAAGATGACCACAGATACGCAGTATTTT.

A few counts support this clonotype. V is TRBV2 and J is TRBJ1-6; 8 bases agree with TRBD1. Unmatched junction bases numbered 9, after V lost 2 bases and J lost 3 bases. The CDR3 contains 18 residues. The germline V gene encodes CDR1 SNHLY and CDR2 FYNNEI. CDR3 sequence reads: CASSEFGQGNNYNSPLHF. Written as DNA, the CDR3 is TGTGCCAGCAGTGAATTCGGACAGGGAAATAACTATAATTCACCCCTCCACTTT.

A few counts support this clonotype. The CDR3 spells CSASSGLHPGTEAFF. The CDR3 nucleotides read TGCAGTGCTAGTAGCGGGTTACACCCGGGGACTGAAGCTTTCTTT. This chain joins TRBV20-1 and TRBJ1-1; no clear D gene. Germline CDR1 and CDR2: DFQATT and SNEGSKA (reference sequence). V lost 3 bases, J lost 5 bases, and 19 bases lay in between. There are 15 residues in the CDR3.

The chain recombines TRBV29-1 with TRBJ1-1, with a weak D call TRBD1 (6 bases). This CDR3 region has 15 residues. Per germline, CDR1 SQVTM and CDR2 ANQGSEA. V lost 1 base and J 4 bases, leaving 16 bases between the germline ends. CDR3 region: CSVEGSPGAVTEAFF. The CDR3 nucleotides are TGCAGCGTTGAAGGATCGCCGGGGGCGGTCACTGAAGCTTTCTTT.

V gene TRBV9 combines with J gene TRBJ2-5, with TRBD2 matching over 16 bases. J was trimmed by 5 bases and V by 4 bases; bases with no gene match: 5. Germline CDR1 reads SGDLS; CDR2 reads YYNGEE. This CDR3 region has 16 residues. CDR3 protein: CASSLGLAGGPETQYF. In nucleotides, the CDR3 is TGTGCCAGCAGCCTGGGACTAGCGGGGGGGCCGGAGACCCAGTACTTC.

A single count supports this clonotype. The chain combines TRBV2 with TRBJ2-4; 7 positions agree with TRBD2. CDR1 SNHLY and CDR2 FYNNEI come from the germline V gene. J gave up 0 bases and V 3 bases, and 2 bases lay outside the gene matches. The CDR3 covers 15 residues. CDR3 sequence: CASSDGGRAKNIQYF. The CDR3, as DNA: TGTGCCAGCAGTGACGGCGGGAGAGCCAAAAACATTCAGTACTTC.

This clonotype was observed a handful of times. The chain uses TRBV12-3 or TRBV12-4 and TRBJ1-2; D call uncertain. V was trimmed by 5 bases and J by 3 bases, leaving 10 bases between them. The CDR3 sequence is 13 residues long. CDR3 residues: CASSLGNHYGYTF. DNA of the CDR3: TGTGCCAGCAGTCTGGGGAACCACTATGGCTACACCTTC.